This T cell receptor (beta chain) was identified in a study of T cells in Graves' hyperthyroidism and ophthalmopathy. Study-wide results and limits: Ophthalmopathy was identified by the model a median approximately six months ahead of onset.

Amplification targeted TCR beta CDR3 regions from RNA transcripts. When the TCR CDR3 underwent first-round RT-PCR, the HTBI primer set was used. MiXCR, run by TCRdb on the multiplex PCR reads, gives a single entry per CDR3 protein. Seen here are hundreds of thousands of distinct CDR3 sequences, 35% to 45% observed once, and the top ten hold 7.5% to 9.5%. There are 13 residues in the CDR3. Germline CDR1 reads MGHDK; CDR2 reads SYGVNS. With 8 bases removed from V and 2 bases from J, the gap between germline ends came to 12 bases. On this clonotype itself: The antigen remains undetermined.

The sample consisted of blood. This TCR came from a man aged 18-30 years with Graves' hyperthyroidism. The chain joins TRBV25-1 to TRBJ1-1; possible D gene TRBD1, 5 bases. The CDR3 sequence is CASVHGANTEAFF. The DNA of the CDR3 is TGTGCCAGCGTTCACGGGGCCAACACTGAAGCTTTCTTT. Supplemented by reference TRBV25-1 and TRBJ1-1, the full variable domain reads EADIYQTPRYLVIGTGKKITLECSQTMGHDKMYWYQQDPGMELHLIHYSYGVNSTEKGDLSSESTVSRIRTEHFPLTLESARPSHTSQYLCASVHGANTEAFFGQGTRLTVV.